This is a list of T cell receptor beta chains from one sample in a study of blood T cell repertoires in COVID-19. Libraries were prepared by immunoSEQ multiplex PCR; TCRdb keeps only in-frame clonotypes and omits some of them. The sample consists of 300,000 to 350,000 clones, about 86% of them appearing once. Sample: PBMCs or T cells enriched from blood (not recorded which). The source of these receptors is a woman in her thirties or forties with acute COVID-19. Both conserved end residues are trimmed from each CDR3. The order of the fields is J gene, clone size, V gene, CDR3 protein. Some rows have no size entry. The others give once, few or many, or a class for an expanded clone.

J gene: TRBJ2-1
clone size: -
V gene: TRBV14
CDR3 protein: ASSQLGTGGINEQF

J gene: TRBJ2-7
clone size: many
V gene: TRBV28
CDR3 protein: ASSYHYVSGRYEQY

J gene: TRBJ2-7
clone size: many
V gene: TRBV14
CDR3 protein: ASSQGRASYEQY

J gene: TRBJ2-3
clone size: once
V gene: TRBV28
CDR3 protein: ASSFPGTQGRTDTQY

J gene: TRBJ2-1
clone size: -
V gene: TRBV28
CDR3 protein: ASSLTILLAGEGEQF

J gene: TRBJ1-5
clone size: -
V gene: TRBV2
CDR3 protein: ASSYDTNSNQPQH

J gene: TRBJ2-4
clone size: -
V gene: TRBV7-9
CDR3 protein: ASSPIRGGLAKNIQY

J gene: TRBJ2-2
clone size: -
V gene: TRBV24-1
CDR3 protein: ATSDAGQGSGELF

J gene: TRBJ2-7
clone size: -
V gene: TRBV11-2
CDR3 protein: ASRTWDRGAGEQY

J gene: TRBJ2-7
clone size: -
V gene: TRBV5-1
CDR3 protein: ASSLEGRGQDEQY

J gene: TRBJ1-5
clone size: -
V gene: TRBV24-1
CDR3 protein: ATSDAQSNQPQH

J gene: TRBJ2-7
clone size: -
V gene: TRBV3-1/TRBV3-2
CDR3 protein: ASSQGTTGTYEQY

J gene: TRBJ1-4
clone size: -
V gene: TRBV6-5
CDR3 protein: ATRVEGATNEKLF

J gene: TRBJ2-2
clone size: -
V gene: TRBV2
CDR3 protein: ASSGPEGGELF

J gene: TRBJ1-3
clone size: -
V gene: TRBV6-1
CDR3 protein: ASSAGTLVSSGNTIY

J gene: TRBJ1-1
clone size: -
V gene: TRBV18
CDR3 protein: ASSLNEGLNTEAF

J gene: TRBJ2-7
clone size: -
V gene: TRBV4-3
CDR3 protein: ASSQGGGKSSYEQY

J gene: TRBJ2-1
clone size: -
V gene: TRBV9
CDR3 protein: ASSTRPGGSSYNEQF

J gene: TRBJ1-6
clone size: -
V gene: TRBV3-1/TRBV3-2
CDR3 protein: ASSLVGGNSPLH

J gene: TRBJ2-7
clone size: few
V gene: TRBV11-2
CDR3 protein: ASSPIARRGIYEQY

J gene: TRBJ1-2
clone size: -
V gene: TRBV28
CDR3 protein: ASRIGAGALGYT

J gene: TRBJ2-1
clone size: -
V gene: TRBV15
CDR3 protein: ATSRAGTGNYNEQF

J gene: TRBJ1-4
clone size: -
V gene: TRBV19
CDR3 protein: ASSSGTGKEKLF

J gene: TRBJ2-4
clone size: -
V gene: TRBV7-9
CDR3 protein: ASSLVGPKAGGLENIQY

J gene: TRBJ1-2
clone size: -
V gene: TRBV7-9
CDR3 protein: ASSSKRTGSDYGYT

J gene: TRBJ2-1
clone size: -
V gene: TRBV3-1/TRBV3-2
CDR3 protein: ASSPETSGMYNEQF

J gene: TRBJ1-2
clone size: -
V gene: TRBV6-5
CDR3 protein: ATRTGANYGYT

J gene: TRBJ2-7
clone size: -
V gene: TRBV6-5
CDR3 protein: ASMQGGAYEQY

J gene: TRBJ1-2
clone size: -
V gene: TRBV5-1
CDR3 protein: ASSLLNSGGDYGYT

J gene: TRBJ2-5
clone size: -
V gene: TRBV28
CDR3 protein: ASSLLAGEWETQY

J gene: TRBJ1-1
clone size: -
V gene: TRBV27
CDR3 protein: ASSLARGRQNTEAF

J gene: TRBJ2-1
clone size: -
V gene: TRBV6-2/TRBV6-3
CDR3 protein: ASSRTGTYYNEQF

J gene: TRBJ2-7
clone size: -
V gene: TRBV21-1
CDR3 protein: ASNPTGVFYEQY

J gene: TRBJ1-3
clone size: -
V gene: TRBV7-2
CDR3 protein: ASSLGTVGNTIY

J gene: TRBJ1-2
clone size: once
V gene: TRBV7-2
CDR3 protein: ASSFSAGRGYT

J gene: TRBJ1-4
clone size: -
V gene: TRBV6-4
CDR3 protein: ASRAPRNREKLF

J gene: TRBJ2-7
clone size: once
V gene: TRBV7-2
CDR3 protein: ASRSRASGSYEQY

J gene: TRBJ2-2
clone size: once
V gene: TRBV12-5
CDR3 protein: ASGLKRTSGDANTGELF

J gene: TRBJ1-5
clone size: -
V gene: TRBV27
CDR3 protein: ASSPGSHEQKPQH

J gene: TRBJ1-6
clone size: -
V gene: TRBV19
CDR3 protein: ASSITGANSPLH

J gene: TRBJ2-7
clone size: -
V gene: TRBV5-6
CDR3 protein: ASSYTGTGAYEQY

J gene: TRBJ2-2
clone size: few
V gene: TRBV2
CDR3 protein: ASSVRGRGTGELF

J gene: TRBJ1-5
clone size: -
V gene: TRBV11-2
CDR3 protein: ASSLGYVGHQH

J gene: TRBJ2-1
clone size: -
V gene: TRBV9
CDR3 protein: ASSVVSSGSVNEQF

J gene: TRBJ1-3
clone size: -
V gene: TRBV27
CDR3 protein: ASVGRGPGNTIY

J gene: TRBJ1-1
clone size: -
V gene: TRBV15
CDR3 protein: ATSRDYRDGGVSTEAF